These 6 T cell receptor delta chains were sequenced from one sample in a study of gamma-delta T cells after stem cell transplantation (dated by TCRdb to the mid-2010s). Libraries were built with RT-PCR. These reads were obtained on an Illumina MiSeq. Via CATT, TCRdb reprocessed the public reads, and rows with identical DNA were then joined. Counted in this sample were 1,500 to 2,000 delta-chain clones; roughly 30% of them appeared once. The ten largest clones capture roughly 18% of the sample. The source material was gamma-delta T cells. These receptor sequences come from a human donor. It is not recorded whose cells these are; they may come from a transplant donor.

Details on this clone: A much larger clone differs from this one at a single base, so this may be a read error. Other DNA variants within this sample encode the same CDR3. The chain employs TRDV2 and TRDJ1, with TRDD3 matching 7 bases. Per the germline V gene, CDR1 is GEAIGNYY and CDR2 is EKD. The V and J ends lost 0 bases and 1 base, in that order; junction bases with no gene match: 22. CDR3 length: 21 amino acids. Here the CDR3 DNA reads TGTGCCTGTGACACCGTGGAGTCAGGGACTGGAGGATACGGGCGCACCGATAAACTCATCTTT. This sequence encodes CACDTVESGTGGYGRTDKLIF.

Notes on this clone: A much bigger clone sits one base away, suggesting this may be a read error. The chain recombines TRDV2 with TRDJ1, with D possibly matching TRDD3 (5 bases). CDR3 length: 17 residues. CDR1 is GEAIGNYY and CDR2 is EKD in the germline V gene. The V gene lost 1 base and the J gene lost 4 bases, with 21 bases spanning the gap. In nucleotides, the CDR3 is TGTGCCTGTGACACTTTTTCGGGGGGGTCCAACATCGATAAACTCATCTTT. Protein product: CACDTFSGGSNIDKLIF.

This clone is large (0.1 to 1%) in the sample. The CDR3 loop reads CACDLLGDPTDKLIF. CDR3 sequence (DNA): TGTGCCTGTGACCTACTGGGGGACCCCACCGATAAACTCATCTTT. The chain combines TRDV2 with TRDJ1, with TRDD3 identical over 9 bases. With 3 bases clipped from V and 1 base from J, the junction kept 5 bases outside the gene matches. Germline V gives CDR1 GEAIGNYY, CDR2 EKD. This CDR3 is 15 amino acids long.

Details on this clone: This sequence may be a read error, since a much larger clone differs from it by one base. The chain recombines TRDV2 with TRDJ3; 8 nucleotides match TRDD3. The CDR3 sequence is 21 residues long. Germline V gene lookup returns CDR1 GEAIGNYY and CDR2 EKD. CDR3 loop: CACDATSTGGHVPWDARQMFF. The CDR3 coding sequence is TGTGCCTGTGACGCCACGAGTACTGGGGGGCACGTACCCTGGGACGCCCGACAGATGTTTTTC.

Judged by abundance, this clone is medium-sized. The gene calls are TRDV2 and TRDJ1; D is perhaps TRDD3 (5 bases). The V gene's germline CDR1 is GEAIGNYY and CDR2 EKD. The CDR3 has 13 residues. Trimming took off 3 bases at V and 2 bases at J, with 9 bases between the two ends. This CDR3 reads CACDPIRTDKLIF. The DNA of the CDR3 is TGTGCCTGTGACCCTATACGAACCGATAAACTCATCTTT.

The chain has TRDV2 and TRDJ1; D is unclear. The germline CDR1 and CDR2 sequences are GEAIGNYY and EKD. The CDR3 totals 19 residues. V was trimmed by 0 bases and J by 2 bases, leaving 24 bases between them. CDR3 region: CACDTVEGPSHRLTDKLIF. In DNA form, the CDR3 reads TGTGCCTGTGACACCGTAGAAGGCCCCTCGCATAGGTTGACCGATAAACTCATCTTT.